This T cell receptor beta chain was recorded in a study of shared clonotypes between healthy human individuals. Here immunoSEQ multiplex PCR was the method, and the copy in TCRdb shows in-frame clones only, minus some. The repertoire includes approximately 640,000 clones, roughly 78% of them detected once, and approximately 1.8% sits in the top ten. This TCR derives from a woman in her twenties or thirties in good health. What was sequenced was memory CD4+ T cells sorted from blood. Indicated subset: CD45RA-negative fraction.

DNA for the CDR3: TGTGCCAGCAGTTTATTCAGGGGGATACTGGAGAGGGCAGATACGCAGTATTTT. Translation: CASSLFRGILERADTQYF. This chain links TRBV28 with TRBJ2-3; TRBD1 agrees at 7 bases. CDR1 MDHEN and CDR2 SYDVKM come from the germline V gene. The CDR3 covers 18 residues. Germline trimming cut 1 base from V and 4 bases from J; bases unmatched to any gene: 14.